This T cell receptor beta chain was found in a study of human T cells and chemical hapten exposure. Study overall: The patient population, which was mostly female, had alopecia areata, totalis or universalis.

TCRdb recomputed calls from the RACE reads with MiXCR, one row per CDR3 protein. The sample contains 95,000 to 100,000 distinct CDR3 sequences, about 10% of which appear only once. CDR3 length: 13 amino acids. Germline-derived CDR1 and CDR2 are GTSNPN and SVGIG (reference sequence). Trimming at V came to 7 bases and at J to 7 bases, leaving 12 bases not matched to a gene. This clonotype was counted ten times or more. Noted time point: pre-sensitization, week 0. As to treatment: therapeutic diphenylcyclopropenone sensitization with weekly scalp DPC. The chain carries TRBV30 and TRBJ2-7, with 8 bases aligning to TRBD2. The sample here was whole blood, taken in connection with sensitization to the hapten diphenylcyclopropenone (DPC). The TCR comes from an older woman with alopecia areata. Some clones in this sample may be carry-over from other donors' samples. CDR3: CASVPGGREEQYF. As DNA, the CDR3 is TGTGCCTCTGTCCCGGGGGGGCGGGAAGAGCAGTACTTC.